One and the same sample provided the 16 T cell receptor beta chains below, sequenced in a study of blood T cell repertoires in COVID-19. Sequencing was performed with immunoSEQ multiplex PCR; in TCRdb, only in-frame clones are kept and a portion is missing. The table has some 72,000 clones, roughly 90% seen once. Sequenced input: peripheral blood. These receptors were taken from a man in his fifties or sixties with active COVID-19.

The chain is built from TRBV5-1 and TRBJ2-5; tentative D call: TRBD2 (5 bases). The CDR3 loop spans 13 amino acids. CDR1 SGHRS and CDR2 YFSETQ come from the germline V gene. V shed 4 bases and J shed 3 bases, with 10 bases lying between them. CDR3 nucleotide sequence: TGCGCCAGCAGCGGAACTAGTGAAGAGACCCAGTACTTC. It codes for CASSGTSEETQYF.

The chain has TRBV29-1 and TRBJ2-7; 13 positions agree with TRBD2. J gave up 4 bases and V 4 bases, and 10 bases lay outside the gene matches. The V gene's germline CDR1 is SQVTM and CDR2 ANQGSEA. The CDR3 contains 16 residues. CDR3 nucleotides: TGCAGCGTTGGGGGCTTTGGACTAGCGGGAGCTTACGAGCAGTACTTC. It is translated as CSVGGFGLAGAYEQYF.

The J gene is TRBJ1-6, the V gene TRBV7-2; 7 bases map to TRBD1. The J segment lost 6 bases and the V segment lost 1 base, leaving 3 bases of the junction unmatched. The CDR3 has 15 amino acids. Germline lookup yields CDR1 SGHTA and CDR2 FQGNSA. This chain's CDR3 is CASSLGGQLNSPLHF. Here the CDR3 DNA reads TGTGCCAGCAGCTTAGGGGGACAGCTTAATTCACCCCTCCACTTT.

The rearrangement links TRBV18 to TRBJ1-1; TRBD1 might be the D (6 bases). The CDR3 has 13 residues. Trimming removed 6 bases at V and 7 bases at J, with 15 bases between. Looked up from germline, CDR1 is KGHSH and CDR2 is LQKENI. CDR3 protein: CASSPDRRGEAFF. DNA for the CDR3: TGTGCCAGCTCCCCCGACAGGAGAGGTGAAGCTTTCTTT. The complete variable domain, with remaining parts taken from reference TRBV18 and TRBJ1-1, reads NAGVMQNPRHLVRRRGQEARLRCSPMKGHSHVYWYRQLPEEGLKFMVYLQKENIIDESGMPKERFSAEFPKEGPSILRIQQVVRGDSAAYFCASSPDRRGEAFFGQGTRLTVV.

This rearrangement joins TRBV4-3 to TRBJ2-3; 12 bases are a match to TRBD2. This CDR3 has 15 residues. CDR1 and CDR2 (germline): LGHNA, YSLEER. The junction had 6 bases not matched to a gene; V was cut back by 6 bases and J by 5 bases. The CDR3 region has the DNA TGCGCCAGCAGACAGACTAGCGGGGGAGGAGATACGCAGTATTTT. Encoded protein: CASRQTSGGGDTQYF.

The DNA of the CDR3 is TGTGCCAGCAGTCCCCTCGTGGGCAGGGAGGGCGGCTACACCTTC. It encodes CASSPLVGREGGYTF. This chain links TRBV27 with TRBJ1-2, with D tentatively TRBD1 (5 bases). The ends were cut back, 5 bases at V and 8 bases at J, with 21 bases in the middle. The CDR3 length is 15 residues. CDR1 and CDR2 from the germline V gene are MNHEY and SMNVEV (reference sequence).

The V gene is TRBV7-2, the J gene TRBJ2-1; D is uncertain. The CDR3 totals 14 residues. Trimming took off 5 bases at V and 9 bases at J, with 17 bases between the two ends. Germline CDR1 is SGHTA and CDR2 is FQGNSA. CDR3 nucleotide sequence: TGTGCCAGCAGCCCAAAGAGTGTTTGGAGTGAGCAGTTCTTC. Residues: CASSPKSVWSEQFF.

V usage is TRBV4-1 and J usage is TRBJ1-1, with D uncertain. V shed 4 bases and J shed 3 bases, with 9 bases lying between them. CDR3 length equals 13 residues. CDR1 and CDR2 from the germline V gene are MGHRA and YSYEKL. CDR3 loop: CASSLDSYTEAFF. The CDR3 DNA is TGCGCCAGCAGCCTTGATAGCTACACTGAAGCTTTCTTT.

The chain recombines TRBV5-8 with TRBJ1-5; no definite D call. Trimming pared 3 bases from V and 7 bases from J, leaving 8 bases between. This CDR3 has 12 amino acids. CDR1 SGHTS and CDR2 YDEGEE come from the germline V gene. CDR3 sequence (DNA): TGTGCCAGCAGCTGGCAGAGGCAGCCCCAGCATTTT. Its protein is CASSWQRQPQHF. Full variable domain (rest looked up from reference TRBV5-8 and TRBJ1-5): EAGVTQSPTHLIKTRGQQATLRCSPISGHTSVYWYQQALGLGLQFLLWYDEGEERNRGNFPPRFSGRQFPNYSSELNVNALELEDSALYLCASSWQRQPQHFGDGTRLSIL.

V gene TRBV4-1 combines with J gene TRBJ2-7; D is perhaps TRBD2 (6 bases). Germline CDR1 is MGHRA and CDR2 is YSYEKL. The CDR3 contains 15 residues. V was shortened by 1 base and J by 2 bases, with 12 bases between the two germline ends. For the CDR3, the DNA is TGCGCCAGCAGCCAAGCCGGGACTGCAGCCTACGAGCAGTACTTC. Its protein is CASSQAGTAAYEQYF.

The V gene is TRBV18, the J gene TRBJ2-7; TRBD1 matches at 11 bases. The CDR3 covers 16 residues. Germline values: CDR1 KGHSH, CDR2 LQKENI. After removal of 3 bases from V and 5 bases from J, the junction contained 9 bases not matched to a gene. The CDR3 spells CASSPPGQGGFHEQYF. In nucleotides, the CDR3 is TGTGCCAGCTCACCTCCGGGACAGGGGGGCTTCCACGAGCAGTACTTC.

The genes are TRBV3-1 (or the pseudogene TRBV3-2) and TRBJ2-7, with D possibly TRBD1 on 8 matching bases. The length of the CDR3 is 14 residues. The germline CDR1 and CDR2 sequences are LGHDT and YNNKEL (reference sequence). V shed 3 bases and J shed 7 bases, with 16 bases lying between them. The CDR3 loop is CASSHRDRGGEQYF. The CDR3 DNA reads as TGTGCCAGCAGCCACAGAGACAGGGGAGGGGAGCAGTACTTC.

The chain is built from TRBV10-3 and TRBJ2-7, with a tentative D call TRBD2 (6 bases). The CDR3 totals 12 residues. CDR1 is ENHRY, CDR2 SYGVKD, per germline. Trimming removed 6 bases at V and 0 bases at J, with 6 bases between. The CDR3 coding sequence is TGTGCCATCAGGGGAGGCTCCTACGAGCAGTACTTC. It codes for CAIRGGSYEQYF.

This clone was found once. The chain uses TRBV25-1 and TRBJ2-3, with TRBD2 as a possible D gene (6 bases). There are 14 residues in the CDR3. CDR1 is MGHDK and CDR2 is SYGVNS in the germline V gene. Trimming stripped 0 bases from V and 4 bases from J, with 8 bases between. This CDR3 is CASSEYREADTQYF. The CDR3 bases are TGTGCCAGCAGTGAATACAGGGAGGCAGATACGCAGTATTTT.

J is TRBJ2-5 and V is TRBV4-2; possible D gene TRBD1, 7 bases. Trimming took off 1 base at V and 4 bases at J, with 13 bases between the two ends. Germline assignment: CDR1 LGHNA and CDR2 YNFKEQ. The CDR3 spans 15 residues. CDR3 sequence: CASSQAPGGGETQYF. The CDR3 nucleotides are TGTGCCAGCAGCCAAGCCCCAGGGGGAGGAGAGACCCAGTACTTC.

The genes are TRBV5-1 and TRBJ2-3; 10 bases agree with TRBD2. The CDR3 is made up of 14 amino acids. J lost 4 bases, V lost 5 bases, and 4 bases had no gene match. CDR1 is SGHRS, CDR2 YFSETQ, per germline. The CDR3 nucleotides are TGCGCCAGCAGTTCTAGCGGGGGCCCAGATACGCAGTATTTT. This codes for CASSSSGGPDTQYF.